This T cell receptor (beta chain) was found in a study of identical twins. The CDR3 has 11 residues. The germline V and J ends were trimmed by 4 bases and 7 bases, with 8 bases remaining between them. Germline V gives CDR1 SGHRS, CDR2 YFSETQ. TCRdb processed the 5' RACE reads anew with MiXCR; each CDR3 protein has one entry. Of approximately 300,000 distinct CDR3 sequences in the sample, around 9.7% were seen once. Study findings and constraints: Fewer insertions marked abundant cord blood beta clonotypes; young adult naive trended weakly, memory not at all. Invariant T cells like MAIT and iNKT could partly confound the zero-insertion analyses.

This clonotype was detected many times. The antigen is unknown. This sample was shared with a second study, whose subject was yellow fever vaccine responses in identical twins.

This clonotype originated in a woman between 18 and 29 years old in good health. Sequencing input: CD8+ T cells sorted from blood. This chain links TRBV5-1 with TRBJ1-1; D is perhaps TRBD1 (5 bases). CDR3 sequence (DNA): TGCGCCAGCAGCGGGGGAGGTGAAGCTTTCTTT. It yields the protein CASSGGGEAFF.